This TCR beta chain emerged from a study of Ad26.COV2.S vaccination and SARS-CoV-2 variants. This clone was seen only a few times. TCRdb keeps only in-frame clones here, not all; method: immunoSEQ multiplex PCR. The table lists a few hundred thousand clones, 83% of them singletons. This CDR3 has 13 amino acids. J was trimmed by 4 bases and V by 2 bases; bases with no gene match: 1. In germline, CDR1 is MDHEN, CDR2 SYDVKM. The treatment is: about 20 received Ad26.COV2.S at low or high dose, single or two shots; about 5 received placebo; per-sample allocation not given. The samples date from day 63 after the first vaccine or placebo injection.

The source is a person between 18 and 59 years old who received the Ad26.COV2.S COVID-19 vaccine or a placebo. The chain joins TRBV28 to TRBJ1-1, with TRBD1 matching 7 bases. This specimen consisted of peripheral blood, obtained in a trial of Ad26.COV2.S vaccine versus placebo. CDR3 region: CASSLRGPTEAFF. CDR3 DNA: TGTGCCAGCAGTTTAAGGGGGCCCACTGAAGCTTTCTTT.